Listed below are T cell receptor beta chains from one sample, sequenced in a study of blood T cell repertoires in COVID-19. TCRdb's table, derived via immunoSEQ multiplex PCR, lists solely in-frame clones and lacks some. This sample yields about 140,000 clones, of which less than 90% are seen a single time; around 9.5% belongs to the top ten. Sequenced sample: peripheral blood. The receptors derive from a man aged 25 to 45 with COVID-19, enrolled during active disease. The CDR3 runs from the conserved cysteine through the conserved F or W. Fields, in order: V gene, D gene, J gene, CDR3 protein, CDR3 DNA. The D gene is left open where the match is weak.

v_call: TRBV5-4
d_call: NA
j_call: TRBJ2-2
cdr3_aa: CASSLSSIKTNTGELFF
cdr3_nt: TGTGCCAGCAGCTTATCGTCTATCAAAACGAACACCGGGGAGCTGTTTTTT

v_call: TRBV1
d_call: NA
j_call: TRBJ2-5
cdr3_aa: CTSSQVGGETQYF
cdr3_nt: TGCACCAGCAGCCAAGTCGGGGGGGAGACCCAGTACTTC

v_call: TRBV10-1
d_call: TRBD2
j_call: TRBJ2-2
cdr3_aa: CASSLAGLNTGELFF
cdr3_nt: TGCGCCAGCAGCCTAGCGGGGTTAAACACCGGGGAGCTGTTTTTT

v_call: TRBV6-5
d_call: NA
j_call: TRBJ2-5
cdr3_aa: CASSFQGRGATQYF
cdr3_nt: TGTGCCAGCAGTTTTCAGGGTCGGGGGGCGACCCAGTACTTC

v_call: TRBV6-5
d_call: TRBD1
j_call: TRBJ1-2
cdr3_aa: CASSWDRENYGYTF
cdr3_nt: TGTGCCAGCAGTTGGGACAGGGAGAACTATGGCTACACCTTC

v_call: TRBV5-1
d_call: NA
j_call: TRBJ2-7
cdr3_aa: CASSHLRGEAEQYF
cdr3_nt: TGCGCCAGCAGCCACCTCCGAGGAGAGGCCGAGCAGTACTTC

v_call: TRBV19
d_call: TRBD1
j_call: TRBJ2-1
cdr3_aa: CASRAGGRNEQFF
cdr3_nt: TGTGCCAGTAGGGCAGGGGGCCGTAATGAGCAGTTCTTC

v_call: TRBV7-2
d_call: NA
j_call: TRBJ2-7
cdr3_aa: CASSVTRGEQYF
cdr3_nt: TGTGCCAGCAGCGTGACACGGGGGGAGCAGTACTTC

v_call: TRBV28
d_call: TRBD1
j_call: TRBJ1-2
cdr3_aa: CASSLPQGAIYGYTF
cdr3_nt: TGTGCCAGCAGCCTCCCACAGGGGGCAATCTATGGCTACACCTTC

v_call: TRBV27
d_call: NA
j_call: TRBJ2-5
cdr3_aa: CASSLRGETQYF
cdr3_nt: TGTGCCAGCAGTTTACGGGGGGAGACCCAGTACTTC